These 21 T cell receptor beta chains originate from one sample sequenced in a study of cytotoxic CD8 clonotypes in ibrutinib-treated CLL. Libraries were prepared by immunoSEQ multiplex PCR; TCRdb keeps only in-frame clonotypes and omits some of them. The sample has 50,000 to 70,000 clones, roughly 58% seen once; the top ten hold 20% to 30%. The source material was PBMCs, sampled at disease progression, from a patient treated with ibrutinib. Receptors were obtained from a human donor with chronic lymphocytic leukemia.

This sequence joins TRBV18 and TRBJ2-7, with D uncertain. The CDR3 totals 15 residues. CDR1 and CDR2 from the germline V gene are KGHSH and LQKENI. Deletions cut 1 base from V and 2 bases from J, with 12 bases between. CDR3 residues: CASSPQAPGPYEQYF. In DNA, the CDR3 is TGTGCCAGCTCACCACAAGCGCCGGGCCCCTACGAGCAGTACTTC.

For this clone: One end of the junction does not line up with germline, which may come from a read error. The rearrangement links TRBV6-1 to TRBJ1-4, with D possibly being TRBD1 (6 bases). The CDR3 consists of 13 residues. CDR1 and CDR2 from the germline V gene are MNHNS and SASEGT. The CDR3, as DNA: TGTGTCAGCATACAGGGCAGGAATGGAAAACTGTTTTTT. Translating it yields CVSIQGRNGKLFF.

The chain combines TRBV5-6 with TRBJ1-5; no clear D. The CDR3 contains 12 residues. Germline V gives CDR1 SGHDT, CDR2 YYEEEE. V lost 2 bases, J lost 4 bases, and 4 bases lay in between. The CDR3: CASSLRNQPQHF. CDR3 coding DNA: TGTGCCAGCAGCTTACGTAATCAGCCCCAGCATTTT.

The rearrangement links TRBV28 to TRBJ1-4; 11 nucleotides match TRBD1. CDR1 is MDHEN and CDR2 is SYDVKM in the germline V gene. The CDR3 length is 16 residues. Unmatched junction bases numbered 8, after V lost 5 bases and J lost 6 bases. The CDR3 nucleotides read TGTGCCAGCAGTGCAACCGGGACAGGGGGATATGAAAAACTGTTTTTT. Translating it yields CASSATGTGGYEKLFF.

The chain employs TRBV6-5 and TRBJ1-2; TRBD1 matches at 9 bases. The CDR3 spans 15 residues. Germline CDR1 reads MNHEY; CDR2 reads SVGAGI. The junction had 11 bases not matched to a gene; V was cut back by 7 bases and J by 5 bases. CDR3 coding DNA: TGTGCCAGCACCGTGGGACAGGGCCCCTTGTATGGCTACACCTTC. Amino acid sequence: CASTVGQGPLYGYTF.

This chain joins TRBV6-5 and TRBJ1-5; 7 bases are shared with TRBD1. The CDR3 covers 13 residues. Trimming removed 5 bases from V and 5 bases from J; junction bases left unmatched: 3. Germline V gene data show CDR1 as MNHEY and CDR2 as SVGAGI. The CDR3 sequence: CASSPGQYQPQHF. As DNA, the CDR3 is TGTGCCAGCAGTCCGGGACAGTATCAGCCCCAGCATTTT.

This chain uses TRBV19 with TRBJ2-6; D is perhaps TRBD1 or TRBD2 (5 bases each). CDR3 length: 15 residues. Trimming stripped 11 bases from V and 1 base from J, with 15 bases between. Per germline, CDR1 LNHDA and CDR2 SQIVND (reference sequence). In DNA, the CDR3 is TGTGCCTCCCAGGTTTGGGGGTCTGGGGCCAACGTCCTGACTTTC. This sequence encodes CASQVWGSGANVLTF.

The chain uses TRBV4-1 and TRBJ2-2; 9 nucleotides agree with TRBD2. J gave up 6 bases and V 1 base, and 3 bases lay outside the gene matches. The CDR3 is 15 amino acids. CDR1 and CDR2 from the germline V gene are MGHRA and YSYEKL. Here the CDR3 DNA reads TGCGCCAGCAGCCAAGGGACTAGCGAGCCCGGGGAGCTGTTTTTT. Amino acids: CASSQGTSEPGELFF.

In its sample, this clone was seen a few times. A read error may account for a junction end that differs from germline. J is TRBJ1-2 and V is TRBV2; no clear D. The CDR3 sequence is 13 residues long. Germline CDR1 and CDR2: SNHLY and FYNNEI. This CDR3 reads CASREDRYYGYTF. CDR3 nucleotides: TGTGCCAGCAGAGAAGACCGATACTATGGCTACACCTTC.

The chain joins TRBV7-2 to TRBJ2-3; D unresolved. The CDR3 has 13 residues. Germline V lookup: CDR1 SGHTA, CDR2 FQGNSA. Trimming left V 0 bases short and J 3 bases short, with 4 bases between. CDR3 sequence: CASSLARTDTQYF. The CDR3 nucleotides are TGTGCCAGCAGCTTAGCGAGGACAGATACGCAGTATTTT.

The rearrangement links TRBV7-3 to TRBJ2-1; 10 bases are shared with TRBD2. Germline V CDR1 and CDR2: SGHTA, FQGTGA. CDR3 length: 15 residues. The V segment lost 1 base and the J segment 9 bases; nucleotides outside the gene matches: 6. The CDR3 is CASSLSSSGRIEQFF. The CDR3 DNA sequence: TGTGCCAGCAGCTTAAGTTCTAGCGGGAGAATTGAGCAGTTCTTC.

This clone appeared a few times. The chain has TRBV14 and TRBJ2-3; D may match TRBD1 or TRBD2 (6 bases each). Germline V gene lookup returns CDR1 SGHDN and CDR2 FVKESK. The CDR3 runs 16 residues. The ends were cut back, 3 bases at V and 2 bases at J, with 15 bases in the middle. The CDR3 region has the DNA TGTGCCAGCAGCCACGATCGGGGGCCTTACACAGATACGCAGTATTTT. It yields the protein CASSHDRGPYTDTQYF.

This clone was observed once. CDR3 residues: CASSLVGWTGGQEQYF. Written as DNA, the CDR3 is TGTGCCAGCAGCTTAGTTGGTTGGACAGGGGGACAAGAGCAGTACTTC. The chain recombines TRBV11-2 with TRBJ2-7; 10 nucleotides match TRBD1. Trimming took 1 base from V and 7 from J; bases not matched to a gene: 10. The CDR3 has 16 amino acids. Germline-derived CDR1 and CDR2 are SGHAT and FQNNGV.

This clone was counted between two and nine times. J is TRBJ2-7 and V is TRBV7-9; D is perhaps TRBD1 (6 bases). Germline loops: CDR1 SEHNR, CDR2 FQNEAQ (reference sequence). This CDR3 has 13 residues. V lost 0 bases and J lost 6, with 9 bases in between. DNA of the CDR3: TGTGCCAGCAGCTTAGCACAGGGAAGCGAGCAGTACTTC. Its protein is CASSLAQGSEQYF.

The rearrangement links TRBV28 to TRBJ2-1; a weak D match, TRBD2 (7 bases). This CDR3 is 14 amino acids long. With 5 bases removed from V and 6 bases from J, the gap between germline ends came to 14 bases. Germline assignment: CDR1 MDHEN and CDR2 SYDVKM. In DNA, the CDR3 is TGTGCCAGCAGTCAAGGGGGGGATCTCAATGAGCAGTTCTTC. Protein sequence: CASSQGGDLNEQFF.

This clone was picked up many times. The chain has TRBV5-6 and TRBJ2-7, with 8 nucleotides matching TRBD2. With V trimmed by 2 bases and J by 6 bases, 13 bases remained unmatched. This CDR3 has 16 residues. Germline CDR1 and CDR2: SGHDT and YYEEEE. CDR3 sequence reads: CASSFLATGGQREQYF. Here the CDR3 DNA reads TGTGCCAGCAGCTTCTTGGCGACGGGAGGGCAGCGCGAGCAGTACTTC.

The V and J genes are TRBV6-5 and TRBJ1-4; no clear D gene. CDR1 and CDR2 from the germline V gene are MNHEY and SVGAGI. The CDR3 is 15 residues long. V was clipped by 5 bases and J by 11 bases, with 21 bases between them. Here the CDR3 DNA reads TGTGCCAGCAGTGCCGGGAAGTCGACGTTCGAGAAACTGTTTTTT. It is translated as CASSAGKSTFEKLFF.

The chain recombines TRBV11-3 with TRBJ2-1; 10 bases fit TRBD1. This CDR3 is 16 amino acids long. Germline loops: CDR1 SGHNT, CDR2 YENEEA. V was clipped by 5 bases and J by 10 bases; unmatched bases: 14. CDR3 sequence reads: CASSPTPGQGKQEQFF. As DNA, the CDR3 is TGTGCCAGCAGCCCTACACCGGGACAGGGGAAACAAGAGCAGTTCTTC.

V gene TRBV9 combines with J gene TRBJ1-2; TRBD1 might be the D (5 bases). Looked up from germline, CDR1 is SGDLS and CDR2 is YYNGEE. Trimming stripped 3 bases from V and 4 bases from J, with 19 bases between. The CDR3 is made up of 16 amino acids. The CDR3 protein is CASSGQSREVGYGYTF. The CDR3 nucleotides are TGTGCCAGCAGCGGGCAATCCAGGGAGGTAGGCTATGGCTACACCTTC.

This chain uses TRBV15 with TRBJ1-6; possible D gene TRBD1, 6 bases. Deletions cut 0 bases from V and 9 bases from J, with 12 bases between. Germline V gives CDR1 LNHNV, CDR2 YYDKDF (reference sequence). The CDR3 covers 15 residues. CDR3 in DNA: TGTGCCACCAGCAGAGAGTTGGGGGCAAGTTCACCCCTCCACTTT. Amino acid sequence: CATSRELGASSPLHF. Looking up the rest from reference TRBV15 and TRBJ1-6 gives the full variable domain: DAMVIQNPRYQVTQFGKPVTLSCSQTLNHNVMYWYQQKSSQAPKLLFHYYDKDFNNEADTPDNFQSRRPNTSFCFLDIRSPGLGDTAMYLCATSRELGASSPLHFGNGTRLTVT.

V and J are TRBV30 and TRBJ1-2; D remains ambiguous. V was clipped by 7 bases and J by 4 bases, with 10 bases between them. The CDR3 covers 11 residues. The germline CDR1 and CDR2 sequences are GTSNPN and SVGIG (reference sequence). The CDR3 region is CAFETGYGYTF. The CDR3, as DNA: TGTGCCTTTGAGACTGGCTATGGCTACACCTTC.